Shown below are 5 T cell receptor beta chains from a single sample sequenced in a study of vaccination and CD4 T cells after COVID-19 (dated by TCRdb to between 2021 and 2024). The protocol used for the library was PCR. Sequencer: Illumina iSeq 100. TCR sequencing of DNA from cultured CD4+ T cells used the Oncomine TCR Beta short-read assay at the Johns Hopkins FTIC core. The public reads were reprocessed in TCRdb via fastp at Q25 and MiXCR, keeping in-frame beta chains. Duplicate CDR3 protein sequences are folded into a single record with the most common DNA and genes. The sample contains about 9,400 distinct CDR3 sequences, around 50% of them found a single time. The ten largest clones represent roughly a quarter of the sample. These receptors lack a known antigen. The sample's treatment or condition label, decoded: roughly 11-day PBMC culture with coronavirus spike peptide pools or control peptides (ViraFEST assay). CD4+ T cells from unexposed donors were collected before the COVID-19 pandemic (2011-2018).

The sample comprised CD4+ T cells from blood, cultured in vitro. The receptors shown here come from a human donor in good health.

The chain carries TRBV6-2 or TRBV6-3 and TRBJ1-2; D uncertain. The CDR3 runs to 14 residues. The germline CDR1 and CDR2 sequences are MNHEY and SVGEGT. The V gene lost 7 bases and the J gene lost 1 base, with 13 bases spanning the gap. CDR3 coding DNA: TGTGCCAGCACAACCGGACCCATTAACTATGGCTACACCTTC. Protein sequence: CASTTGPINYGYTF.

This clonotype turned up a few times. V gene TRBV19 combines with J gene TRBJ1-2, with D possibly being TRBD1 (5 bases). V lost 8 bases and J lost 0, with 10 bases in between. The CDR3 spans 13 residues. Germline V lookup: CDR1 LNHDA, CDR2 SQIVND (reference sequence). CDR3: CASGTSSNYGYTF. The CDR3 region has the DNA TGTGCCAGTGGGACTAGTTCTAACTATGGCTACACCTTC.

This clonotype was detected only a few times. The chain joins TRBV6-1 to TRBJ1-1, with D perhaps TRBD1 (5 bases). Germline V gene data show CDR1 as MNHNS and CDR2 as SASEGT. Trimming stripped 5 bases from V and 5 bases from J, with 12 bases between. This CDR3 region has 13 residues. In nucleotides, the CDR3 is TGTGCCAGCAGTCGGGGGTTTGGGACTGAAGCTTTCTTT. It translates to CASSRGFGTEAFF.

The chain joins TRBV18 to TRBJ1-5; weak D call: TRBD1 (5 bases). The CDR3 is 15 amino acids. Trimming shortened V by 6 bases and J by 4 bases, and 16 bases separated the two germline ends. The germline gives CDR1 KGHSH, CDR2 LQKENI. The CDR3 DNA reads TGTGCCAGCTCTCCTACCCGGGACGGGAATCAGCCCCAGCATTTT. This sequence encodes CASSPTRDGNQPQHF.

This clonotype was recorded only once. CDR3 bases: TGTGCCACCAGTGCCCAGCGCCCTTTGGGCGAGCAGTACTTC. It yields the protein CATSAQRPLGEQYF. V and J are TRBV24-1 and TRBJ2-7; no reliable D call. Germline lookup yields CDR1 KGHDR and CDR2 SFDVKD. V lost 5 bases and J 6 bases, leaving 16 bases between the germline ends. There are 14 residues in the CDR3.